Each of the 19 T cell receptor beta chains below was sequenced from the same sample in a study of blood T cell repertoires in COVID-19. Generated by immunoSEQ multiplex PCR, the TCRdb table keeps only in-frame clones and is missing some. Found here are about 150,000 clones, around 91% of them singletons; the top ten hold 13%. Input material: peripheral blood. These receptors all come from a man aged 18 to 29 with COVID-19, enrolled during active disease.

The gene calls are TRBV28 and TRBJ1-1; D remains unclear. V lost 4 bases and J lost 1, with 16 bases in between. Germline values: CDR1 MDHEN, CDR2 SYDVKM. The length of the CDR3 is 16 residues. The CDR3 DNA follows: TGTGCCAGCAGTTCACGGGTTCTCTTTGGGAACACTGAAGCTTTCTTT. Its translation is CASSSRVLFGNTEAFF.

The genes are TRBV2 and TRBJ1-5, with TRBD1 identical over 8 bases. The CDR3 loop spans 15 amino acids. Germline V gene lookup returns CDR1 SNHLY and CDR2 FYNNEI. V gave up 4 bases and J gave up 2 bases; unmatched junction bases: 4. CDR3 coding DNA: TGTGCCAGCAGTGGGGAGGGACAGGGCAATCAGCCCCAGCATTTT. Protein product: CASSGEGQGNQPQHF.

The chain employs TRBV7-8 and TRBJ2-3; the match to TRBD2 covers 7 bases. The CDR3 runs 15 residues. Trimming cost V 2 bases and J 2 bases; bases outside gene matches: 4. CDR1 is SGHVS and CDR2 is FQNEAQ in the germline V gene. The CDR3 DNA is TGTGCCAGCAGCTTAACGCGGGAGCCCACAGATACGCAGTATTTT. As protein: CASSLTREPTDTQYF.

This clone was observed many times. The rearrangement links TRBV28 to TRBJ2-7; 8 bases map to TRBD2. The germline V gene has CDR1 MDHEN and CDR2 SYDVKM. V dropped 7 bases and J dropped 5; count of bases not matched to a gene: 7. The CDR3 length is 13 residues. Here the CDR3 reads CASTPAGANEQYF. In DNA, the CDR3 is TGTGCCAGCACCCCAGCGGGAGCGAACGAGCAGTACTTC.

This chain links TRBV28 with TRBJ1-2, with D possibly TRBD1 on 5 matching bases. Germline V gene sequence: CDR1 MDHEN, CDR2 SYDVKM. The V end was cut by 6 bases, the J end by 2 bases, with 16 bases between. The CDR3 contains 15 residues. The CDR3 DNA reads as TGTGCCAGCAGCGGTGGGGGGGGACTAAACTATGGCTACACCTTC. Its translation: CASSGGGGLNYGYTF.

This sequence joins TRBV4-3 and TRBJ1-1; D call uncertain. V was pared by 3 bases and J by 0 bases, with 11 bases between. Germline V lookup: CDR1 LGHNA, CDR2 YSLEER. This CDR3 spans 15 amino acids. CDR3 protein: CASSHTDTLNTEAFF. The CDR3 nucleotides are TGCGCCAGCAGCCATACCGACACCCTGAACACTGAAGCTTTCTTT.

This clone came up once. This chain joins TRBV18 and TRBJ2-2; D gene uncertain. Germline lookup yields CDR1 KGHSH and CDR2 LQKENI. V lost 8 bases to trimming and J lost 5 bases, with 12 bases between them. The CDR3 has 13 amino acids. Written as DNA, the CDR3 is TGTGCCAGCCCCCGGGTGGAGACCGGGGAGCTGTTTTTT. The encoded protein is CASPRVETGELFF.

The chain recombines TRBV5-1 with TRBJ2-7; 8 bases are a match to TRBD1. The ends lost 0 bases at V and 4 bases at J; junction bases unmatched: 3. The CDR3 length is 14 residues. CDR1 SGHRS and CDR2 YFSETQ come from the germline V gene. The CDR3 DNA follows: TGCGCCAGCAGCTTGGGCAGGGGGCGGTACGAGCAGTACTTC. Encoded protein: CASSLGRGRYEQYF.

This chain links TRBV9 with TRBJ2-3; D uncertain. The CDR3 totals 17 residues. CDR1 and CDR2 (germline): SGDLS, YYNGEE. Trimming left V 0 bases short and J 2 bases short, with 16 bases between. CDR3 DNA: TGTGCCAGCAGCGTAGGGGCAGCAGACCCTCCCACAGATACGCAGTATTTT. This codes for CASSVGAADPPTDTQYF.

The V and J genes are TRBV7-6 and TRBJ2-5; 12 bases fit TRBD1. From germline, CDR1 is SGHVS and CDR2 FNYEAQ. J gave up 4 bases and V 4 bases, and 1 base lay outside the gene matches. The CDR3 sequence is 14 residues long. CDR3 bases: TGTGCCAGCAGCTGGGACAGGGGGCGAGAGACCCAGTACTTC. Encoded protein: CASSWDRGRETQYF.

This chain connects TRBV7-8 to TRBJ2-3; the match to TRBD2 covers 8 bases. CDR1 SGHVS and CDR2 FQNEAQ come from the germline V gene. This CDR3 is built from 16 residues. V dropped 2 bases and J dropped 6; count of bases not matched to a gene: 10. This CDR3 is CASSLRREARQDTQYF. In DNA, the CDR3 is TGTGCCAGCAGCTTAAGGCGGGAGGCCCGGCAGGATACGCAGTATTTT.

This chain joins TRBV27 and TRBJ2-7; 13 positions match TRBD2. This CDR3 spans 14 amino acids. CDR1 and CDR2 from the germline V gene are MNHEY and SMNVEV (reference sequence). Trimming removed 5 bases from V and 4 bases from J; junction bases left unmatched: 2. The CDR3 nucleotides read TGTGCCAGCAGTCGGACTAGCGGGAGTTACGAGCAGTACTTC. This sequence encodes CASSRTSGSYEQYF.

The V and J genes are TRBV19 and TRBJ2-1; 7 bases map to TRBD1. J was trimmed by 9 bases and V by 5 bases; bases with no gene match: 7. Per the germline V gene, CDR1 is LNHDA and CDR2 is SQIVND (reference sequence). CDR3 length equals 13 residues. The CDR3 nucleotides are TGTGCCAGTAGTCCAGTAGGGGGCAGTGAGCAGTTCTTC. Translation gives CASSPVGGSEQFF.

The chain links TRBV5-4 to TRBJ2-7; TRBD2 aligns across 12 bases. This CDR3 is built from 17 residues. Trimming cost V 0 bases and J 2 bases; bases outside gene matches: 6. CDR1 is SGHNT and CDR2 is YYREEE in the germline V gene (reference sequence). DNA for the CDR3: TGTGCCAGCAGCTTGGCCCTAACTAGCGGGAGGACCTACGAGCAGTACTTC. Translated, it gives CASSLALTSGRTYEQYF.

This clone was found a few times. The chain is built from TRBV5-1 and TRBJ1-2; TRBD1 agrees at 7 bases. The length of the CDR3 is 13 residues. With V trimmed by 3 bases and J by 8 bases, 7 bases remained unmatched. Germline V gene lookup returns CDR1 SGHRS and CDR2 YFSETQ. CDR3 protein: CASSSQTGQGYTF. Here the CDR3 DNA reads TGCGCCAGCAGCTCCCAGACAGGGCAAGGCTACACCTTC.

The chain uses TRBV28 and TRBJ2-1; TRBD2 matches at 8 bases. This CDR3 is built from 15 residues. V was clipped by 1 base and J by 1 base; unmatched bases: 0. Germline V gene lookup returns CDR1 MDHEN and CDR2 SYDVKM. The DNA for the CDR3 is TGTGCCAGCAGTTTATCGGGGGGGTCCTACAATGAGCAGTTCTTC. It specifies CASSLSGGSYNEQFF.

The rearrangement links TRBV30 to TRBJ1-1; D unresolved. V shed 3 bases and J shed 7 bases, with 21 bases lying between them. This CDR3 region has 15 residues. Germline V lookup: CDR1 GTSNPN, CDR2 SVGIG (reference sequence). In DNA, the CDR3 is TGTGCCTGGAGACTCTGGAGTCTTACACCTCATGAAGCTTTCTTT. Its protein product is CAWRLWSLTPHEAFF. Using reference TRBV30 and TRBJ1-1 for the parts outside the CDR3, the full variable domain is SQTIHQWPATLVQPVGSPLSLECTVEGTSNPNLYWYRQAAGRGLQLLFYSVGIGQISSEVPQNLSASRPQDRQFILSSKKLLLSDSGFYLCAWRLWSLTPHEAFFGQGTRLTVV.

This chain joins TRBV7-2 and TRBJ2-3; a weak D match, TRBD2 (6 bases). The germline V gene encodes CDR1 SGHTA and CDR2 FQGNSA. This CDR3 spans 17 amino acids. With 1 base removed from V and 6 bases from J, the gap between germline ends came to 20 bases. The DNA for the CDR3 is TGTGCCAGCAGCTTAGGAGGTCGCGGGACTGGGGGGGATACGCAGTATTTT. Encoded protein: CASSLGGRGTGGDTQYF.

V and J are TRBV27 and TRBJ2-7, with D perhaps matching TRBD2 (5 bases). The CDR3 runs to 14 residues. V lost 0 bases and J lost 4, with 10 bases in between. CDR1 and CDR2 from the germline V gene are MNHEY and SMNVEV (reference sequence). The CDR3 DNA is TGTGCCAGCAGTTTATCCCCACCGGGGTACGAGCAGTACTTC. Its translation is CASSLSPPGYEQYF.